The rows below give T cell receptor beta chains drawn from one sample of a study of T-cell reconstitution after alpha-beta-depleted transplantation in children. One entry per CDR3 protein, called by TCRdb with MiXCR from the PCR reads. The table includes about 540,000 distinct CDR3 sequences, 25% to 30% detected once. This sample comprised PBMCs, obtained before TCRalphabeta/CD19-depleted stem cell transplant. These receptors originate from a boy younger than two with Wiskott-Aldrich syndrome, due to receive a stem cell transplant. Both conserved end residues are trimmed from each CDR3. A row's size may be missing; if present it is once, few, many or a size class.

few	TRBV7-2	ASSLGGGRREAF
few	TRBV29-1	SVEEGKGLAYTDTQY
-	TRBV5-1	ASSLSGTEYNEQF
-	TRBV12-3/TRBV12-4	ASSFGSGNTDTQY
-	TRBV7-9	ASCTQGGSEQY
few	TRBV10-3	AISESPGQGVRNEQF
-	TRBV28	ASSFLQGGGELF
-	TRBV7-6	ASSLGLAGAAEQY
few	TRBV6-5	ASSSTVAPGYEQY
-	TRBV7-9	ASSPGPGLAQY
-	TRBV20-1	SAPTPLSTDTQY
-	TRBV5-1	ASSLTSQSLYYEQY
-	TRBV20-1	SARDLLGLATGELF
-	TRBV27	ASRRLVDWETQY
few	TRBV5-1	ASSLRLAAENEQF
-	TRBV10-3	ATHPFGGQETQY
-	TRBV7-9	ASSLGLVGYEQF
-	TRBV20-1	SAPDFADTQY
-	TRBV29-1	SVEIAGEEQF
few	TRBV27	ASSFLPTAGTNYGYT
-	TRBV24-1	ATSEEGKGYNEQF
many	TRBV5-1	ASSGANVLT
-	TRBV20-1	STLPDRTSTDTQY
few	TRBV5-6	ASSLVAGVGVEQF
-	TRBV7-9	ASSRWVGAPGTDTQY
-	TRBV6-1	ASTDGGWADTQY
few	TRBV7-9	ASSLRTGTGGSYEQY
few	TRBV4-1	ASSQGNLYTGELF
few	TRBV3-1	ASSQGASGPYEQY
-	TRBV27	ASSLAGESEQF
-	TRBV3-1	ASSQGQPDQPQH
few	TRBV5-1	ASSLEFPDFTDTQY
-	TRBV20-1	SATLAEKETQY
few	TRBV20-1	SARQINEQF
-	TRBV10-3	AISEASGPYEQY
-	TRBV27	ASSWVGGNTGELF
-	TRBV12-3/TRBV12-4	ASSGQTGTEAF
many	TRBV12-3/TRBV12-4	ASSLSDTQY
few	TRBV24-1	ATSDARLAESSTDTQY
-	TRBV27	ASREGIDTQY
-	TRBV5-5	ASSLDPRDPYEQY
-	TRBV18	DSSAPGQGRDEQY
few	TRBV6-1	ASSLRGLGDEQY
few	TRBV12-3/TRBV12-4	ASSLMSGLYEQY